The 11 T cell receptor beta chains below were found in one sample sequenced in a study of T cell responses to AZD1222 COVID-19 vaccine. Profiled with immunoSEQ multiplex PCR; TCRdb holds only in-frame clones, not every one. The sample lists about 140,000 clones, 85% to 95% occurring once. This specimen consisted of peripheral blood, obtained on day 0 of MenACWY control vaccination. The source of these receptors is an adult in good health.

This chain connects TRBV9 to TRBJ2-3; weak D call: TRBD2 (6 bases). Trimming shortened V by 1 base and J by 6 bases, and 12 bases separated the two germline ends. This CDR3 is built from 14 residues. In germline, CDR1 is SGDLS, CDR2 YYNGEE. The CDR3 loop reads CASSVTGTADTQYF. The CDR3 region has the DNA TGTGCCAGCAGCGTAACCGGGACTGCCGATACGCAGTATTTT.

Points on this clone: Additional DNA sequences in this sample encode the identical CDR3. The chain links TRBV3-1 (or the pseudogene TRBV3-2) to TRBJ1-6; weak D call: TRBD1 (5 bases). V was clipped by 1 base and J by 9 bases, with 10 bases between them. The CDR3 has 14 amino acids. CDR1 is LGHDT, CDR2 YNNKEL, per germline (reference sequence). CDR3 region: CASSQGQGGSPLHF. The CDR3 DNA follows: TGTGCCAGCAGCCAAGGGCAGGGAGGTTCACCCCTCCACTTT.

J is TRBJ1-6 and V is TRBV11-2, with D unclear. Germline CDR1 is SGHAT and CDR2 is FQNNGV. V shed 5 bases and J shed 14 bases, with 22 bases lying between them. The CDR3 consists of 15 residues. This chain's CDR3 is CASSPLPGLDGALHF. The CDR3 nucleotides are TGTGCCAGCAGCCCACTCCCTGGGCTCGACGGGGCCCTCCACTTT.

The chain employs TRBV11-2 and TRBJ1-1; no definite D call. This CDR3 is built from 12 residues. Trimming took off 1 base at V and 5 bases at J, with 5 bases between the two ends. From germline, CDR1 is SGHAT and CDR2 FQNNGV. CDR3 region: CASSLGVTEAFF. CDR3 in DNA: TGTGCCAGCAGCTTAGGGGTGACTGAAGCTTTCTTT.

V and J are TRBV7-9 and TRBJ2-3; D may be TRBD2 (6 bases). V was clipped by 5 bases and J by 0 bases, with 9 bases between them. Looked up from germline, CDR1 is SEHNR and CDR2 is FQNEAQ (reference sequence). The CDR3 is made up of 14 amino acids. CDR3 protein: CASSQGLSTDTQYF. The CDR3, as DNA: TGTGCCAGCAGCCAGGGACTTAGCACAGATACGCAGTATTTT.

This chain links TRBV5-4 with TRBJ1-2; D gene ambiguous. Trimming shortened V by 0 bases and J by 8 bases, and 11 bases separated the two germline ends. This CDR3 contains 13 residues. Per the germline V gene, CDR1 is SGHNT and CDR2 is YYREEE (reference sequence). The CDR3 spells CASSLEHRGGYTF. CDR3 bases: TGTGCCAGCAGCTTGGAACACCGCGGCGGCTACACCTTC. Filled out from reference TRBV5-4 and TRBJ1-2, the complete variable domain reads ETGVTQSPTHLIKTRGQQVTLRCSSQSGHNTVSWYQQALGQGPQFIFQYYREEENGRGNFPPRFSGLQFPNYSSELNVNALELDDSALYLCASSLEHRGGYTFGSGTRLTVV.

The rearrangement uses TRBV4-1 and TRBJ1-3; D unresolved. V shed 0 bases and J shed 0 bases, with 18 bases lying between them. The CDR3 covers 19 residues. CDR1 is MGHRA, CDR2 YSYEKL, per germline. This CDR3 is CASSQDFTGGFYSGNTIYF. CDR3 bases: TGCGCCAGCAGCCAAGATTTCACGGGAGGCTTTTACTCTGGAAACACCATATATTTT.

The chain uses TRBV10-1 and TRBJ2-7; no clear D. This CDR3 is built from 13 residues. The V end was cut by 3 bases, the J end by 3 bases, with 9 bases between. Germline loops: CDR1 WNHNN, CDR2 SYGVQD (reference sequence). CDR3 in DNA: TGCGCCAGCAGTGACCCCGGCAGCTACGAGCAGTACTTC. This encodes CASSDPGSYEQYF.

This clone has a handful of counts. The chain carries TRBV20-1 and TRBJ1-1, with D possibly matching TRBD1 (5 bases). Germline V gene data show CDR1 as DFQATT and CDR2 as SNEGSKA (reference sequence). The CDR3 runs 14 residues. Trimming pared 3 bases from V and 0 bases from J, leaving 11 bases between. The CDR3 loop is CSASQGSLNTEAFF. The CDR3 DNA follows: TGCAGTGCTAGTCAGGGCAGTTTGAACACTGAAGCTTTCTTT.

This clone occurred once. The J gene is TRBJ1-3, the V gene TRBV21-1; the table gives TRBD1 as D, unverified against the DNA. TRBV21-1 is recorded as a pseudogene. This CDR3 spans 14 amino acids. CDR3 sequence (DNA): TGTGCCAGCAGCAAAGGCAGGGCTGGAAACACCATATATTTT. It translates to CASSKGRAGNTIYF.

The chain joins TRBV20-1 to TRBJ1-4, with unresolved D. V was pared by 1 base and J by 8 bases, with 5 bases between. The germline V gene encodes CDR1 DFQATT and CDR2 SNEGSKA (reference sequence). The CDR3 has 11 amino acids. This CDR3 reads CSARVNEKLFF. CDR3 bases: TGCAGTGCTAGAGTTAACGAAAAACTGTTTTTT.